The sequence of this T cell receptor beta chain was determined in a study of T cell repertoires in cytomegalovirus infection. Overall study context: Use of recently identified HLA-C-restricted and well-studied HLA-B-restricted CMV epitopes was part of the study. Public TCR beta signatures marked donors with CMV infection and the matching HLA.

One entry per CDR3 protein results from TCRdb running MiXCR on the reads. The table shows approximately 910,000 distinct CDR3 sequences, with less than 40% occurring only once. A few counts support this clonotype. Its antigen is as yet unknown. This receptor was identified in a human donor in good health (CMV status not recorded). Some clones in this sample may be carry-over from other donors' samples. The material sequenced was cultured CD8+ T cells from PBMCs, taken from culture after CMV antigen stimulation.

In nucleotides, the CDR3 is TGTGCCAGCGCACGAGGCTCTAGCACAGATACGCAGTATTTT. As protein: CASARGSSTDTQYF. The chain uses TRBV7-3 and TRBJ2-3; D is uncertain. The CDR3 totals 14 residues. Germline V CDR1 and CDR2: SGHTA, FQGTGA. Trimming removed 8 bases from V and 0 bases from J, with 12 bases in between. The whole variable domain, remainder taken from reference TRBV7-3 and TRBJ2-3, is GAGVSQTPSNKVTEKGKYVELRCDPISGHTALYWYRQSLGQGPEFLIYFQGTGAADDSGLPNDRFFAVRPEGSVSTLKIQRTERGDSAVYLCASARGSSTDTQYFGPGTRLTVL.